This passage covers 16 T cell receptor beta chains from one sample sequenced in a study of shared clonotypes between healthy human individuals. Only in-frame clones appear in the TCRdb table, and some are missing; sequencing was by immunoSEQ multiplex PCR. The data contain fewer than 1 million clones, roughly 96% of them seen just once; the ten biggest clones take up under 0.25%. Naive CD8 isolation took CD45RO-negative cells positively selected for CCR7 and excluded terminally differentiated effector memory CD45RA+ cells. The sequenced sample consisted of naive CD8+ T cells sorted from blood. The origin of the receptors is a man under 40 in good health.

The rearrangement links TRBV14 to TRBJ2-7; D is perhaps TRBD1 (6 bases). Germline V CDR1 and CDR2: SGHDN, FVKESK. V was shortened by 6 bases and J by 5 bases, with 20 bases between the two germline ends. The CDR3 length is 15 residues. CDR3 residues: CASSHFSRGRDEQYF. The CDR3 region has the DNA TGTGCCAGCAGTCACTTTTCCAGGGGTCGGGACGAGCAGTACTTC.

The chain employs TRBV9 and TRBJ1-5, with a tentative D call TRBD1 (6 bases). CDR3 size: 14 residues. The germline V gene has CDR1 SGDLS and CDR2 YYNGEE. The V gene lost 3 bases and the J gene lost 6 bases, with 13 bases spanning the gap. The CDR3 coding sequence is TGTGCCAGCAGCGCCTCTACAGGGTTTCAGCCCCAGCATTTT. Encoded protein: CASSASTGFQPQHF.

The J gene is TRBJ2-7, the V gene TRBV28; TRBD2 agrees at 8 bases. V lost 8 bases to trimming and J lost 6 bases; unmatched junction nucleotides: 12. The CDR3 loop spans 14 amino acids. CDR1 and CDR2 from the germline V gene are MDHEN and SYDVKM. CDR3 in amino acids: CASFEAGAPSEQYF. The DNA of the CDR3 is TGTGCCAGCTTCGAAGCGGGAGCGCCAAGCGAGCAGTACTTC. The full variable domain, in which reference TRBV28 and TRBJ2-7 provide the parts outside the CDR3, is DVKVTQSSRYLVKRTGEKVFLECVQDMDHENMFWYRQDPGLGLRLIYFSYDVKMKEKGDIPEGYSVSREKKERFSLILESASTNQTSMYLCASFEAGAPSEQYFGPGTRLTVT.

The gene calls are TRBV11-2 and TRBJ2-3; D remains unclear. V lost 5 bases, J lost 4 bases, and 7 bases lay in between. Per the germline V gene, CDR1 is SGHAT and CDR2 is FQNNGV. CDR3 length: 12 amino acids. The DNA for the CDR3 is TGTGCCAGCAGCCCACATTCAGATACGCAGTATTTT. Encoded protein: CASSPHSDTQYF.

The chain joins TRBV4-1 to TRBJ1-3, with 7 nucleotides matching TRBD1. V trimming: 4 bases; J trimming: 2 bases; junction bases outside the gene matches: 5. The CDR3 has 15 residues. CDR1 is MGHRA and CDR2 is YSYEKL in the germline V gene. This CDR3 is CASSLLQGTGNTIYF. DNA of the CDR3: TGCGCCAGCAGCCTACTACAGGGGACTGGAAACACCATATATTTT.

V usage is TRBV4-1 and J usage is TRBJ2-2; 7 bases agree with TRBD2. The length of the CDR3 is 16 residues. CDR1 MGHRA and CDR2 YSYEKL come from the germline V gene. V gave up 3 bases and J gave up 0 bases; unmatched junction bases: 4. The CDR3 sequence is CASSQLAGANTGELFF. CDR3 DNA sequence: TGCGCCAGCAGCCAGCTGGCGGGGGCGAACACCGGGGAGCTGTTTTTT.

V is TRBV5-1 and J is TRBJ2-7, with TRBD2 matching over 9 bases. Germline CDR1 is SGHRS and CDR2 is YFSETQ. CDR3 length: 17 residues. V lost 0 bases and J lost 0; bases outside the gene matches: 7. This CDR3 reads CASSLAPTSGSSYEQYF. CDR3 nucleotides: TGCGCCAGCAGCTTGGCCCCGACTAGCGGAAGCTCCTACGAGCAGTACTTC.

This chain uses TRBV19 with TRBJ2-1; 13 bases align to TRBD2. The CDR3 is made up of 15 amino acids. The V segment lost 4 bases and the J segment 7 bases; nucleotides outside the gene matches: 4. The germline gives CDR1 LNHDA, CDR2 SQIVND (reference sequence). DNA of the CDR3: TGTGCCAGTAGTAGACCGGGACTAGCGGGGAATGAGCAGTTCTTC. This gives the protein CASSRPGLAGNEQFF.

V is TRBV7-2 and J is TRBJ1-2; D is undetermined. The CDR3 runs to 17 residues. Between the trimmed V and J ends, which lost 1 base and 1 base, there was a span of 16 bases. Germline-derived CDR1 and CDR2 are SGHTA and FQGNSA. CDR3 sequence reads: CASSLEPGGPFNYGYTF. The CDR3 nucleotides are TGTGCCAGCAGCTTAGAACCCGGAGGGCCCTTTAACTATGGCTACACCTTC.

The V call is TRBV9, the J call TRBJ2-7; the D is unclear. This CDR3 spans 10 amino acids. V lost 7 bases and J lost 2, with 4 bases in between. CDR1 SGDLS and CDR2 YYNGEE come from the germline V gene. CDR3 sequence reads: CASGPYEQYF. CDR3 coding DNA: TGTGCCAGCGGCCCCTACGAGCAGTACTTC. Supplemented by reference TRBV9 and TRBJ2-7, the full variable domain reads DSGVTQTPKHLITATGQRVTLRCSPRSGDLSVYWYQQSLDQGLQFLIQYYNGEERAKGNILERFSAQQFPDLHSELNLSSLELGDSALYFCASGPYEQYFGPGTRLTVT.

This clone was recorded once. The chain has TRBV7-9 and TRBJ2-7; no clear D gene. CDR1 SEHNR and CDR2 FQNEAQ come from the germline V gene (reference sequence). The CDR3 spans 16 residues. Trimming took off 4 bases at V and 0 bases at J, with 16 bases between the two ends. CDR3 nucleotide sequence: TGTGCCAGCAGCTACGGCGGCGGAGTATCCTCCTACGAGCAGTACTTC. It is translated as CASSYGGGVSSYEQYF. The full variable domain, in which reference TRBV7-9 and TRBJ2-7 provide the parts outside the CDR3, is DTGVSQNPRHKITKRGQNVTFRCDPISEHNRLYWYRQTLGQGPEFLTYFQNEAQLEKSRLLSDRFSAERPKGSFSTLEIQRTEQGDSAMYLCASSYGGGVSSYEQYFGPGTRLTVT.

The chain has TRBV27 and TRBJ2-7; 8 nucleotides align to TRBD1. Germline V gene lookup returns CDR1 MNHEY and CDR2 SMNVEV (reference sequence). V trimming: 9 bases; J trimming: 3 bases; junction bases outside the gene matches: 4. This CDR3 region has 12 residues. CDR3 coding DNA: TGTGCCAGTGGACAGGGTGGCTACGAGCAGTACTTC. Protein product: CASGQGGYEQYF.

V gene TRBV5-6 combines with J gene TRBJ2-1, with 14 bases that match TRBD2. The trim removed 4 bases at V and 1 base at J, leaving 4 bases unmatched. The CDR3 spans 17 residues. Germline loops: CDR1 SGHDT, CDR2 YYEEEE. The CDR3 reads CASSPGLAGASYNEQFF. Written as DNA, the CDR3 is TGTGCCAGCAGCCCGGGACTAGCGGGAGCTTCCTACAATGAGCAGTTCTTC.

V is TRBV15 and J is TRBJ1-1, with D uncertain. CDR3 length: 12 amino acids. Trimming cost V 1 base and J 6 bases, with 6 bases left between them. Germline CDR1 is LNHNV and CDR2 is YYDKDF (reference sequence). The CDR3 coding sequence is TGTGCCACCAGCAGAGGGGGAGCTGAAGCTTTCTTT. Translated, it gives CATSRGGAEAFF.

The V call is TRBV4-3, the J call TRBJ1-1, with no clear D. V lost 0 bases to trimming and J lost 0 bases, with 11 bases between them. The CDR3 is 16 residues long. Germline values: CDR1 LGHNA, CDR2 YSLEER. CDR3 loop: CASSQDRYGLNTEAFF. The CDR3 bases are TGCGCCAGCAGCCAAGACAGGTACGGACTGAACACTGAAGCTTTCTTT.

The chain employs TRBV6-5 and TRBJ1-1; D gene ambiguous. This CDR3 contains 16 residues. The V gene lost 0 bases and the J gene lost 8 bases, with 19 bases spanning the gap. Germline V gene data show CDR1 as MNHEY and CDR2 as SVGAGI. This chain's CDR3 is CASSYSVSSGAQEAFF. The CDR3 bases are TGTGCCAGCAGTTACTCGGTCTCTTCTGGAGCACAAGAAGCTTTCTTT.